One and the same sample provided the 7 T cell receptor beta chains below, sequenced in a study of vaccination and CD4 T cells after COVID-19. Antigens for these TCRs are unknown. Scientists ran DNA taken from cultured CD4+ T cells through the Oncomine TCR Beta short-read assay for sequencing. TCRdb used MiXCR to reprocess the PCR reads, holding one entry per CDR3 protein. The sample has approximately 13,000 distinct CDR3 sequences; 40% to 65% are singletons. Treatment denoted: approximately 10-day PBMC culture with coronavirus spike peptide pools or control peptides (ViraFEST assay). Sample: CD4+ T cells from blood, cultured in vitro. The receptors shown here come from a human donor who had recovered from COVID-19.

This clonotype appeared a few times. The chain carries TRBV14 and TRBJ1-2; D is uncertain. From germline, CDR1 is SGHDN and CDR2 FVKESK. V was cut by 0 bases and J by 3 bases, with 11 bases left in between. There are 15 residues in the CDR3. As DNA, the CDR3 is TGTGCCAGCAGCCAAGATCCTGCAAATTACTATGGCTACACCTTC. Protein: CASSQDPANYYGYTF. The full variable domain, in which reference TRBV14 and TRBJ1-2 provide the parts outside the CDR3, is EAGVTQFPSHSVIEKGQTVTLRCDPISGHDNLYWYRRVMGKEIKFLLHFVKESKQDESGMPNNRFLAERTGGTYSTLKVQPAELEDSGVYFCASSQDPANYYGYTFGSGTRLTVV.

CDR3 sequence (DNA): TGTGCCAGCAGCTTGGAGGGGGTAGAGACCCAGTACTTC. Protein product: CASSLEGVETQYF. This sequence joins TRBV5-4 and TRBJ2-5; a weak D match, TRBD1 (6 bases). The CDR3 runs to 13 residues. The V gene's germline CDR1 is SGHNT and CDR2 YYREEE (reference sequence). V lost 0 bases, J lost 4 bases, and 7 bases lay in between.

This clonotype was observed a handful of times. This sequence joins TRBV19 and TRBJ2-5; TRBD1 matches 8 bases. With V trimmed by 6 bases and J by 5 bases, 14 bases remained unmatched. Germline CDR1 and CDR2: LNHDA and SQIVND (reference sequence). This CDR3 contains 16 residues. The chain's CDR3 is CASSKPSGGGKETQYF. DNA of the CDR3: TGTGCCAGTAGCAAACCCTCAGGGGGCGGAAAGGAGACCCAGTACTTC.

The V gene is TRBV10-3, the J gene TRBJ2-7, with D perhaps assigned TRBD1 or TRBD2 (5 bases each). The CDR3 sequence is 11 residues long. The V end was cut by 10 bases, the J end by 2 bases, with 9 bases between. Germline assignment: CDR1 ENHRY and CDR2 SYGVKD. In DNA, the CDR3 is TGTGCCAACGGGACCGCCTACGAGCAGTACTTC. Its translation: CANGTAYEQYF.

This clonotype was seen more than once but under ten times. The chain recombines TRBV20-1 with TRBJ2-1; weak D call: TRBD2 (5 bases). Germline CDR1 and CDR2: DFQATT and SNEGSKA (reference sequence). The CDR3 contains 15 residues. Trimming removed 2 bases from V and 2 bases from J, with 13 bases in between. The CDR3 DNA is TGCAGTGCTAGAAAAGGGCTAGCTACCTACAATGAGCAGTTCTTC. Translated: CSARKGLATYNEQFF.

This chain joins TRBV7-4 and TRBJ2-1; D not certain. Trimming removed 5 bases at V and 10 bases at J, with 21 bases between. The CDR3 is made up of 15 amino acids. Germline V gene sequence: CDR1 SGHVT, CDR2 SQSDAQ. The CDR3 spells CASSVVPSGNREQFF. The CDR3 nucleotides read TGTGCCAGCAGCGTAGTCCCGTCGGGTAATCGGGAGCAGTTCTTC.

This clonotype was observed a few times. The DNA for the CDR3 is TGTGCCACCAGCAGAGATATCCCCAGGACAGGGCTTGGTCAGCCCCAGCATTTT. Protein sequence: CATSRDIPRTGLGQPQHF. The V and J genes are TRBV15 and TRBJ1-5, with 8 bases matching TRBD1. The CDR3 consists of 18 residues. J lost 6 bases, V lost 0 bases, and 13 bases had no gene match. Germline lookup yields CDR1 LNHNV and CDR2 YYDKDF (reference sequence).